This T cell receptor (beta chain) was sequenced in a study of CXCR3-negative and CXCR3-positive naive CD8 T cells. Germline V lookup: CDR1 MNHEY, CDR2 SVGAGI. The CDR3 has 11 amino acids. TRB cDNA libraries were made by UMI-labeled 5' RACE. From its re-call of the 5' RACE reads, TCRdb lists each CDR3 protein once, without DNA. This listing includes 25,000 to 35,000 distinct CDR3 sequences. The rearrangement uses TRBV6-5 and TRBJ2-5. Sequenced material: memory CD8+ T cells from blood. This TCR came from a human donor in good health. Some clones in this sample may be carry-over from other donors' samples. CDR3 amino acids: CASSLGETQYF.